The present TCR beta chain was sequenced within a study of cytomegalovirus exposure and HLA in healthy donors. General study findings and limits: Sequencing likely generated an artifact that appeared as a cluster of highly shared sequence variants. In a later analysis, TCR beta V- and J-gene trimming was associated with a missense DCLRE1C variant. There were a few CMV-associated chains whose specificity for CMV antigens was confirmed in vitro.

The primer mix had 60 Vbeta and 13 Jbeta primers. TCRdb's copy holds only in-frame clones and misses some; the assay was immunoSEQ multiplex PCR. The data contain 55,000 to 70,000 clones, approximately 80% of them singletons. In regard to this clone: Its antigen remains unknown.

The CDR3 contains 12 residues. Germline assignment: CDR1 MGHDK and CDR2 SYGVNS. Trimming cost V 3 bases and J 4 bases, with 6 bases left between them. No record was made of this donor's CMV serostatus. The TCR sequence derives from a human donor in good health. V usage is TRBV25-1 and J usage is TRBJ1-2; no reliable D call. The sample comprised PBMCs. As DNA, the CDR3 is TGTGCCAGCAGTGACGGTCGCTATGGCTACACCTTC. Protein: CASSDGRYGYTF.